The 26 T cell receptor beta chains reported below all come from one sample, sequenced in a study of T cells after posttransplantation cyclophosphamide. Here immunoSEQ multiplex PCR was the method, and the copy in TCRdb shows in-frame clones only, minus some. Of some 9,000 clones in the sample, around 85% were seen once. A marrow graft followed busulfan-fludarabine conditioning, with cyclophosphamide on days +3 and +4. Specimen: PBMCs, collected after allogeneic stem cell transplant with posttransplant cyclophosphamide. The receptors shown here come from a female patient in her forties who received an allogeneic stem cell transplant from an unrelated donor, was CMV-positive, and had no GVHD. Some T cells may arise from the graft donor.

The gene calls are TRBV19 and TRBJ2-2; 7 positions agree with TRBD1. Looked up from germline, CDR1 is LNHDA and CDR2 is SQIVND (reference sequence). There are 14 residues in the CDR3. J lost 0 bases, V lost 6 bases, and 1 base had no gene match. The CDR3 DNA sequence: TGTGCCAGTAGGACAGGGACGAACACCGGGGAGCTGTTTTTT. It encodes CASRTGTNTGELFF.

The V and J genes are TRBV4-3 and TRBJ2-2; weak D call: TRBD2 (5 bases). The germline V gene encodes CDR1 LGHNA and CDR2 YSLEER. V lost 4 bases, J lost 4 bases, and 13 bases lay in between. This CDR3 has 15 amino acids. CDR3: CASSLRREGTGELFF. CDR3 coding DNA: TGCGCCAGCAGCCTAAGACGGGAAGGCACCGGGGAGCTGTTTTTT.

V gene TRBV5-1 combines with J gene TRBJ1-1; 7 positions agree with TRBD1. With 4 bases clipped from V and 0 bases from J, the junction kept 12 bases outside the gene matches. CDR3 length equals 17 residues. The germline gives CDR1 SGHRS, CDR2 YFSETQ. The CDR3 nucleotides are TGCGCCAGCAGCCGAGCGAGGGACAGCGATATGAACACTGAAGCTTTCTTT. It specifies CASSRARDSDMNTEAFF.

The chain uses TRBV7-2 and TRBJ1-3; D perhaps matches TRBD1 (5 bases). The CDR3 sequence is 14 residues long. CDR1 is SGHTA and CDR2 is FQGNSA in the germline V gene. V was trimmed by 1 base and J by 4 bases, leaving 8 bases between them. The CDR3 nucleotides read TGTGCCAGCAGCTTAGATGGGGGGGGAAACACCATATATTTT. Protein sequence: CASSLDGGGNTIYF.

This chain uses TRBV2 with TRBJ1-2; weak D call: TRBD1 (5 bases). Germline V gene lookup returns CDR1 SNHLY and CDR2 FYNNEI. V was shortened by 4 bases and J by 5 bases, with 8 bases between the two germline ends. The CDR3 consists of 12 residues. The CDR3 loop reads CASSGQKYGYTF. The CDR3 DNA follows: TGTGCCAGCAGTGGACAGAAGTATGGCTACACCTTC.

This clone was observed once. The chain is built from TRBV28 and TRBJ2-5; possibly TRBD1 for D (6 bases). The CDR3 loop spans 14 amino acids. Trimming cost V 2 bases and J 7 bases, with 14 bases left between them. CDR1 is MDHEN and CDR2 is SYDVKM in the germline V gene. The CDR3 loop reads CASSLPGAGRTQYF. In DNA, the CDR3 is TGTGCCAGCAGTTTACCAGGGGCCGGGCGGACCCAGTACTTC.

Regarding this clone: This CDR3 fails to terminate in the conserved phenylalanine or tryptophan, so it likely reflects a read error. DNA for the CDR3: TGTGCCAGCAGTGAATGGGCCAGGGCATTGGATGGTAACTATAGCTACACCCTC. This translates into CASSEWARALDGNYSYTL. The chain uses TRBV2 and TRBJ1-2; possibly TRBD1 for D (5 bases). CDR3 length equals 18 residues. Germline V lookup: CDR1 SNHLY, CDR2 FYNNEI.

V gene TRBV18 combines with J gene TRBJ1-4; D may be TRBD1 (6 bases). The CDR3 is 12 amino acids. V lost 3 bases and J 11 bases, leaving 10 bases between the germline ends. CDR1 is KGHSH, CDR2 LQKENI, per germline. The CDR3 sequence: CASSPTGTKLFF. For the CDR3, the DNA is TGTGCCAGCTCACCTACAGGGACGAAACTGTTTTTT. Variable domain in full (rest from reference TRBV18 and TRBJ1-4): NAGVMQNPRHLVRRRGQEARLRCSPMKGHSHVYWYRQLPEEGLKFMVYLQKENIIDESGMPKERFSAEFPKEGPSILRIQQVVRGDSAAYFCASSPTGTKLFFGSGTQLSVL.

The table lists this clone with a few counts. The chain employs TRBV5-4 and TRBJ2-2; 8 bases line up with TRBD1. CDR1 and CDR2 from the germline V gene are SGHNT and YYREEE (reference sequence). The CDR3 totals 15 residues. Trimming took 4 bases from V and 2 from J; bases not matched to a gene: 4. This CDR3 is CASSAGTGNTGELFF. The DNA of the CDR3 is TGTGCCAGCAGCGCGGGGACAGGAAACACCGGGGAGCTGTTTTTT.

This clone has only a few counts. V is TRBV2 and J is TRBJ1-1, with D possibly TRBD1 on 6 matching bases. The V gene lost 9 bases and the J gene lost 3 bases, with 17 bases spanning the gap. Germline values: CDR1 SNHLY, CDR2 FYNNEI. The CDR3 length is 14 residues. Written as DNA, the CDR3 is TGTGCCAGGAGGGAGGGCGGGGGGCACACTGAAGCTTTCTTT. This encodes CARREGGGHTEAFF.

The chain carries TRBV7-2 and TRBJ1-5; possibly TRBD1 for D (6 bases). The V gene lost 2 bases and the J gene lost 5 bases, with 10 bases spanning the gap. CDR1 SGHTA and CDR2 FQGNSA come from the germline V gene. The CDR3 covers 14 residues. CDR3 sequence: CASSLQGSHQPQHF. DNA for the CDR3: TGTGCCAGCAGCTTACAGGGGAGCCATCAGCCCCAGCATTTT.

CDR3 amino acids: CASSSGGQFSPLHF. The CDR3 region has the DNA TGTGCCAGCAGCTCAGGGGGACAGTTCTCACCCCTCCACTTT. This chain uses TRBV5-4 with TRBJ1-6; 7 nucleotides line up with TRBD1. V lost 3 bases and J lost 10; bases outside the gene matches: 7. The CDR3 length is 14 residues. Germline-derived CDR1 and CDR2 are SGHNT and YYREEE (reference sequence).

J is TRBJ1-4 and V is TRBV19, with 7 positions matching TRBD1. With V trimmed by 9 bases and J by 5 bases, 15 bases remained unmatched. Germline V gene data show CDR1 as LNHDA and CDR2 as SQIVND (reference sequence). CDR3 size: 16 residues. The CDR3 DNA sequence: TGTGCCAGCCGACCGGGACAGACCATTCACAATGAAAAACTGTTTTTT. This gives the protein CASRPGQTIHNEKLFF.

This chain connects TRBV19 to TRBJ2-7; TRBD1 aligns across 7 bases. Germline assignment: CDR1 LNHDA and CDR2 SQIVND (reference sequence). Trimming removed 5 bases from V and 3 bases from J; junction bases left unmatched: 4. The CDR3 is made up of 13 amino acids. The CDR3, as DNA: TGTGCCAGTAGTTATCAGGGGGTCTACGAGCAGTACTTC. Protein: CASSYQGVYEQYF.

This chain uses TRBV28 with TRBJ2-7; unclear D gene. Germline CDR1 reads MDHEN; CDR2 reads SYDVKM. The CDR3 has 12 residues. V was clipped by 4 bases and J by 6 bases, with 10 bases between them. CDR3 nucleotide sequence: TGTGCCAGCAGTTCTGGGTCGGGCGAGCAGTACTTC. It yields the protein CASSSGSGEQYF.

This clone appeared a single time. V is TRBV15 and J is TRBJ1-4, with D tentatively TRBD1 (6 bases). Germline loops: CDR1 LNHNV, CDR2 YYDKDF (reference sequence). The V and J ends lost 3 bases and 8 bases respectively, with 13 bases between them. This CDR3 spans 14 amino acids. This CDR3 is CATSSPSGEEKLFF. CDR3 sequence (DNA): TGTGCCACCAGCAGTCCATCAGGGGAAGAAAAACTGTTTTTT.

The chain couples TRBV14 to TRBJ1-2; possibly TRBD1 for D (5 bases). Trimming stripped 4 bases from V and 7 bases from J, with 19 bases between. Germline V gene sequence: CDR1 SGHDN, CDR2 FVKESK. The length of the CDR3 is 15 residues. The CDR3 region is CASSPSGGHVSGYTF. The CDR3 coding sequence is TGTGCCAGCAGCCCGTCGGGGGGTCACGTAAGTGGCTACACCTTC.

This clone appeared a few times. CDR3 DNA: TGTGCCAGCAGCTTAGAGGACTACTTAATGAGTAAGCAGTACTTC. Its translation is CASSLEDYLMSKQYF. The chain combines TRBV7-2 with TRBJ2-7, with D possibly being TRBD2 (6 bases). The germline CDR1 and CDR2 sequences are SGHTA and FQGNSA. Trimming removed 1 base from V and 8 bases from J, with 18 bases in between. The CDR3 runs to 15 residues.

The CDR3 coding sequence is TGTGCCAGCAGAACCACAGGGATAGCAGACACCGGGGAGCTGTTTTTT. It specifies CASRTTGIADTGELFF. The chain combines TRBV6-4 with TRBJ2-2, with D possibly being TRBD1 (6 bases). Germline CDR1 MRHNA, CDR2 SNTAGT. The CDR3 totals 16 residues. Trimming stripped 6 bases from V and 3 bases from J, with 17 bases between.

The chain uses TRBV9 and TRBJ1-2; 9 bases match TRBD1. CDR3 length: 13 amino acids. V gave up 5 bases and J gave up 7 bases; unmatched junction bases: 6. The germline gives CDR1 SGDLS, CDR2 YYNGEE. The CDR3 region has the DNA TGTGCCAGCAGTGCTACAGGGGGCTTTGGCTACACCTTC. This gives the protein CASSATGGFGYTF.

The chain is built from TRBV5-6 and TRBJ2-1; D possibly corresponds to TRBD1 (6 bases). Trimming took off 1 base at V and 5 bases at J, with 16 bases between the two ends. The germline V gene encodes CDR1 SGHDT and CDR2 YYEEEE. CDR3 length: 16 residues. The CDR3 DNA reads as TGTGCCAGCAGCTTGCCTCCAGGGGAATCGAACAATGAGCAGTTCTTC. Protein sequence: CASSLPPGESNNEQFF.

A single count supports this clone. This rearrangement joins TRBV7-9 to TRBJ1-1; a weak D match, TRBD1 (5 bases). The germline V gene has CDR1 SEHNR and CDR2 FQNEAQ (reference sequence). The length of the CDR3 is 15 residues. The ends were cut back, 3 bases at V and 0 bases at J, with 11 bases in the middle. The CDR3 bases are TGTGCCAGCAGCTTCTCGTTAGGGGTGAACACTGAAGCTTTCTTT. Amino acids: CASSFSLGVNTEAFF.

The rearrangement links TRBV4-1 to TRBJ2-1, with D possibly matching TRBD2 (6 bases). The CDR3 has 13 residues. Trimming cost V 5 bases and J 5 bases, with 10 bases left between them. Germline CDR1 is MGHRA and CDR2 is YSYEKL. The chain's CDR3 is CASSALANNEQFF. The CDR3 DNA is TGCGCCAGCAGCGCCCTAGCGAACAATGAGCAGTTCTTC.

The chain has TRBV7-9 and TRBJ2-1; 7 bases line up with TRBD2. Germline lookup yields CDR1 SEHNR and CDR2 FQNEAQ (reference sequence). The CDR3 totals 14 residues. With V trimmed by 2 bases and J by 8 bases, 6 bases remained unmatched. CDR3 loop: CASSLRTSQDEQFF. CDR3 in DNA: TGTGCCAGCAGCTTAAGGACTAGTCAGGATGAGCAGTTCTTC. The entire variable domain, with the rest obtained from reference TRBV7-9 and TRBJ2-1, is as follows: DTGVSQNPRHKITKRGQNVTFRCDPISEHNRLYWYRQTLGQGPEFLTYFQNEAQLEKSRLLSDRFSAERPKGSFSTLEIQRTEQGDSAMYLCASSLRTSQDEQFFGPGTRLTVL.

The chain uses TRBV10-3 and TRBJ1-6; 9 nucleotides agree with TRBD1. The CDR3 extends over 14 amino acids. J gave up 11 bases and V 2 bases, and 4 bases lay outside the gene matches. CDR1 and CDR2 from the germline V gene are ENHRY and SYGVKD. The CDR3 protein is CAISEGQGQAPLHF. In DNA form, the CDR3 reads TGTGCCATCAGTGAGGGACAGGGGCAGGCACCCCTCCACTTT.

This chain connects TRBV7-9 to TRBJ1-6; TRBD1 matches at 12 bases. V shed 8 bases, J shed 7 bases, and the junction held 6 bases outside the gene matches. Per germline, CDR1 SEHNR and CDR2 FQNEAQ (reference sequence). The CDR3 is 15 amino acids. The CDR3 here is CASRPGTGGNSPLHF. The DNA of the CDR3 is TGTGCCAGCCGACCCGGGACAGGGGGCAATTCACCCCTCCACTTT.